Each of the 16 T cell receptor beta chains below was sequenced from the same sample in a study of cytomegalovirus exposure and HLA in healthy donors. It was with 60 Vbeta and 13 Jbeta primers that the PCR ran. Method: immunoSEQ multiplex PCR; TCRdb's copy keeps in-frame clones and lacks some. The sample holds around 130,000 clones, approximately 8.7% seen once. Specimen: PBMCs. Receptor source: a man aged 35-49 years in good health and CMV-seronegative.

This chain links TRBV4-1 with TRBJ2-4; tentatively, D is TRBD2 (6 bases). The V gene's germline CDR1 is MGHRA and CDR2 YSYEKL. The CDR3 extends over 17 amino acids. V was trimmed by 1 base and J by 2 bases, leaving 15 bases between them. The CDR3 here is CASSQAGDPLSKNIQYF. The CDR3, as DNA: TGCGCCAGCAGCCAAGCGGGGGACCCATTATCCAAAAACATTCAGTACTTC.

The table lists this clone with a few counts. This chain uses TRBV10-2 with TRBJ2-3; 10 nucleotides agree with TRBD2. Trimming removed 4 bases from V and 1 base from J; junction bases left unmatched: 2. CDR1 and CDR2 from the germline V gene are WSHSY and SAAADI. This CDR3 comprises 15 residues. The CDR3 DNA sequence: TGCGCCAGCAGTGGAGGGACTAGCGGCACAGATACGCAGTATTTT. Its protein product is CASSGGTSGTDTQYF.

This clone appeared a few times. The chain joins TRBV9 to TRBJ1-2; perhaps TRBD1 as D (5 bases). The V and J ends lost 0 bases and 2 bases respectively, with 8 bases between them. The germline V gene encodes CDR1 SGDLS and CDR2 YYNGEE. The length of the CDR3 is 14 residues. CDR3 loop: CASSVVAGNYGYTF. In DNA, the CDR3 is TGTGCCAGCAGCGTAGTGGCAGGGAACTATGGCTACACCTTC.

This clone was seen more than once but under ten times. Written as DNA, the CDR3 is TGTGCCAGCAGCGAAGGTGACCGGGGGACCCAGTACTTC. It encodes CASSEGDRGTQYF. The rearrangement links TRBV9 to TRBJ2-5; the D gene is possibly TRBD2 (5 bases). V lost 3 bases and J 7 bases, leaving 13 bases between the germline ends. The CDR3 is 13 residues long. Germline CDR1 reads SGDLS; CDR2 reads YYNGEE.

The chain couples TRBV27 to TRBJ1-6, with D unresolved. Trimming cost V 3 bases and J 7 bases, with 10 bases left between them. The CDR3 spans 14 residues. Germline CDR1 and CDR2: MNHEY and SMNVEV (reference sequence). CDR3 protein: CASSLEVRNSPLHF. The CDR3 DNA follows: TGTGCCAGCAGTTTGGAGGTTAGAAATTCACCCCTCCACTTT.

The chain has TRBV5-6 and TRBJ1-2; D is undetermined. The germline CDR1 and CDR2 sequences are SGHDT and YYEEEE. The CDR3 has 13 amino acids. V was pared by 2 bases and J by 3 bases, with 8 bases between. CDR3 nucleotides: TGTGCCAGCAGCTTACGGACTGACTATGGCTACACCTTC. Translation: CASSLRTDYGYTF.

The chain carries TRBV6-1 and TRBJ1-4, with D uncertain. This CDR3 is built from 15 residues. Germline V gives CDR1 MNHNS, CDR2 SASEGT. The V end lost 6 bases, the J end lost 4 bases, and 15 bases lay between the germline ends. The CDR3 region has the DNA TGTGCCAGCAGGACTAGGTTGGGGAATAATGAAAAACTGTTTTTT. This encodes CASRTRLGNNEKLFF.

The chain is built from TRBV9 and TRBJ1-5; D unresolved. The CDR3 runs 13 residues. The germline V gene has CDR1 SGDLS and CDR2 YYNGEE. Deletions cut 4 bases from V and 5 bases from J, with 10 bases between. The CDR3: CASSLADDQPQHF. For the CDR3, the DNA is TGTGCCAGCAGCCTTGCAGATGATCAGCCCCAGCATTTT.

CDR3 in amino acids: CASSIEDGDEKLFF. In DNA form, the CDR3 reads TGTGCCAGTAGTATTGAGGACGGGGATGAAAAACTGTTTTTT. The chain is built from TRBV19 and TRBJ1-4; D is undetermined. The V and J ends lost 3 bases and 6 bases respectively, with 11 bases between them. The CDR3 is 14 amino acids. Germline values: CDR1 LNHDA, CDR2 SQIVND (reference sequence).

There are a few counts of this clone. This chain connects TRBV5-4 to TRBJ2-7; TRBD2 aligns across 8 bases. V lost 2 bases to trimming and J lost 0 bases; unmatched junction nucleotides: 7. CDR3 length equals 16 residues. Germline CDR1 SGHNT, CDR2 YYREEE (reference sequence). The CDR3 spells CASSFDSGGRSYEQYF. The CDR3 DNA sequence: TGTGCCAGCAGCTTTGACAGCGGGGGACGCTCCTACGAGCAGTACTTC.

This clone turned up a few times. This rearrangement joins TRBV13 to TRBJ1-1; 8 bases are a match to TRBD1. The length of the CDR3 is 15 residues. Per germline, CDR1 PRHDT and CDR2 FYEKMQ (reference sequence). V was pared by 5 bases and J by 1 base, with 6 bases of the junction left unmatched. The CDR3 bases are TGTGCCAGCAGCCGCTATGGGACAGGGAACACTGAAGCTTTCTTT. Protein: CASSRYGTGNTEAFF.

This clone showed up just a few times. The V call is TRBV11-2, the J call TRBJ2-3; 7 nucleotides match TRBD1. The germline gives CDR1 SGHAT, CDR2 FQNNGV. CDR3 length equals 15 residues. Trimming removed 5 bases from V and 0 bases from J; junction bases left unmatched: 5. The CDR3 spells CASSTRQGSTDTQYF. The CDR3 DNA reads TGTGCCAGCAGCACCCGACAGGGCAGCACAGATACGCAGTATTTT.

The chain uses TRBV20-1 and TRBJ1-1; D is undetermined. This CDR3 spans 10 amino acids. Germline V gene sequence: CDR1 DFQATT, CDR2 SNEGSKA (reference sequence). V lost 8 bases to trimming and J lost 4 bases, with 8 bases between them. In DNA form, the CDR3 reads TGCAGTCGAGTTGGCACTGAAGCTTTCTTT. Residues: CSRVGTEAFF.

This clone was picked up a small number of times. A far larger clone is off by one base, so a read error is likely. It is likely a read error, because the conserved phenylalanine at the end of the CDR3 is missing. CDR3 in amino acids: CASGGQDTDTQYV. The CDR3 coding sequence is TGTGCCAGTGGAGGGCAGGACACAGATACGCAGTATGTT. The chain is built from TRBV6-5 and TRBJ2-3; a possible D gene is TRBD2 (6 bases). Germline V lookup: CDR1 MNHEY, CDR2 SVGAGI. V was pared by 9 bases and J by 2 bases, with 12 bases between. The length of the CDR3 is 13 residues.

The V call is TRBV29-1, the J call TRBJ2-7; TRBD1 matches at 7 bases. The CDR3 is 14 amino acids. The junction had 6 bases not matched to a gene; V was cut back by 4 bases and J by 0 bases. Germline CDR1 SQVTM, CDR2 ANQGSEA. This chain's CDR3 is CSVGSAGGSYEQYF. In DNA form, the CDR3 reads TGCAGCGTTGGATCGGCAGGGGGCTCCTACGAGCAGTACTTC.

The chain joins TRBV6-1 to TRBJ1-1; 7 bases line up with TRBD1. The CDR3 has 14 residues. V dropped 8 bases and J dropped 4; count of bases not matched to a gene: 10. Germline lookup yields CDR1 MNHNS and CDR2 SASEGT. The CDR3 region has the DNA TGTGCCAGCTCGTATGAGGGACAGCTCACTGAAGCTTTCTTT. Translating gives CASSYEGQLTEAFF.